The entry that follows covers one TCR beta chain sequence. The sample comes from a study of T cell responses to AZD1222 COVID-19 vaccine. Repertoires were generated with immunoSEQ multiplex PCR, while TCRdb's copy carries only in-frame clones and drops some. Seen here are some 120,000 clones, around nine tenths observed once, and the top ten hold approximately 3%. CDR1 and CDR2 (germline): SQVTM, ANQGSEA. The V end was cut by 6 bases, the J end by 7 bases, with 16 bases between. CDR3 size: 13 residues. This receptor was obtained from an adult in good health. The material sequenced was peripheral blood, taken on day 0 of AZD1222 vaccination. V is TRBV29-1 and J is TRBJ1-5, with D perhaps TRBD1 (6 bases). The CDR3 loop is CSVRLGGGQPQHF. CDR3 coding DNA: TGCAGCGTCCGACTAGGGGGGGGCCAGCCCCAGCATTTT.